The clone carrying this T cell receptor beta chain is medium-sized. The antigen remains unidentified. Multiplex touch-down PCR with TRB-A/B primers amplified rearranged V-D-J TRB sequences. TCRdb analysed the multiplex PCR reads with MiXCR anew, one entry per CDR3 protein. Of about 10,000 distinct CDR3 sequences listed, approximately 26% are singletons. The source of the sample is a study of T cell repertoires in aging, cancer and after chemotherapy. Overall study findings and caveats: Median generation probability rose over the chemotherapy interval in each cancer cohort, suggesting rebound thymic output. In healthy donors, age-related TCR diversity loss mainly reflected lost richness. Age-matched healthy donors had significantly more diverse, less clonal blood TCR repertoires than untreated cancer patients.

Peripheral blood genomic DNA, not sorted cells or RNA, was the template. This clonotype originated in a human donor in good health. The specimen was blood.

The CDR3 sequence is CAWTGRSAGYTF. As DNA, the CDR3 is TGTGCCTGGACAGGGCGGTCGGCTGGCTACACCTTC. The chain couples TRBV30 to TRBJ1-2; perhaps TRBD1 as D (5 bases). Per germline, CDR1 GTSNPN and CDR2 SVGIG (reference sequence). Trimming removed 4 bases from V and 7 bases from J, with 13 bases in between. This CDR3 contains 12 residues.